This T cell receptor beta chain was sequenced during a study of PD-L1 blockade in urothelial cancer. Study at large: Prior chemotherapy in patients spanned 0 to 3 regimens. T cell content in blood samples showed a median of 141,255.

Only in-frame clones appear in the TCRdb table, and some are missing; sequencing was by immunoSEQ multiplex PCR. The sample contains about 76,000 clones, 85% to 95% of which appear only once. Findings and caveats of the study: The study found that durable-benefit patients expanded tumor-associated blood clones more at 3 weeks.

Documented time point: peripheral blood 6 weeks after treatment start. Peripheral blood mononuclear cells were collected from every patient before and during treatment, yielding between 1 and 8 samples per patient. Details on this clone: What it binds is not known.

The sample here was PBMCs, taken around atezolizumab (anti-PD-L1) treatment. This sequence originates from a woman older than 75 with urothelial cancer.

CDR3 DNA: TGTGCCAGCACTGGGGGGACTCCTAAGGCTTTCTTT. Its translation is CASTGGTPKAFF. This chain joins TRBV25-1 and TRBJ1-1; D is perhaps TRBD1 (5 bases). The CDR3 contains 12 residues. Per germline, CDR1 MGHDK and CDR2 SYGVNS. V was shortened by 7 bases and J by 11 bases, with 17 bases between the two germline ends. The full variable domain, its missing parts supplied by reference TRBV25-1 and TRBJ1-1, is EADIYQTPRYLVIGTGKKITLECSQTMGHDKMYWYQQDPGMELHLIHYSYGVNSTEKGDLSSESTVSRIRTEHFPLTLESARPSHTSQYLCASTGGTPKAFFGQGTRLTVV.